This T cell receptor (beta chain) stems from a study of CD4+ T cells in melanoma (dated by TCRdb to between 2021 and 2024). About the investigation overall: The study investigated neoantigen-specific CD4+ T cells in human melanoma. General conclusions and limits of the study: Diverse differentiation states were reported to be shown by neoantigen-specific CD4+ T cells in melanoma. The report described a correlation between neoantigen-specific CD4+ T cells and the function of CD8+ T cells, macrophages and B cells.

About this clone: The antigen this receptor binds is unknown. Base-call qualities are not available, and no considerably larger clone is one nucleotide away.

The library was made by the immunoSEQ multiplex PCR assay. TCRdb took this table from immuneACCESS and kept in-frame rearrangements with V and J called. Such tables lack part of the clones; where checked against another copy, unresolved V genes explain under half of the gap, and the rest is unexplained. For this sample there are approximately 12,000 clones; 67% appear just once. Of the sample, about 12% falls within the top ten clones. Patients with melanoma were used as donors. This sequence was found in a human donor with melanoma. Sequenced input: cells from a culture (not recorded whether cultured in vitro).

The nucleotides are TGTGCCAGCTCACGAATGGGTAGGGATTTTGAGCAGTTCTTC. The translation is CASSRMGRDFEQFF. The rearranged chain carries TRBV18 and TRBJ2-1, with an unclear D gene assignment. CDR3 length: 14 amino acids, cysteine to phenylalanine. Only the CDR3 region is kept as DNA, spanning 42 bases read in frame from base 1. Trimming costs V 4 bases and J 9 bases, and their ends lie 16 bases apart. The CDR1 and CDR2 encoded by the germline V gene are KGHSH and LQKENI. Outside the CDR3, residues come from the reference TRBV18 and TRBJ2-1 proteins, so the full variable domain is: NAGVMQNPRHLVRRRGQEARLRCSPMKGHSHVYWYRQLPEEGLKFMVYLQKENIIDESGMPKERFSAEFPKEGPSILRIQQVVRGDSAAYFCASSRMGRDFEQFFGPGTRLTVL.